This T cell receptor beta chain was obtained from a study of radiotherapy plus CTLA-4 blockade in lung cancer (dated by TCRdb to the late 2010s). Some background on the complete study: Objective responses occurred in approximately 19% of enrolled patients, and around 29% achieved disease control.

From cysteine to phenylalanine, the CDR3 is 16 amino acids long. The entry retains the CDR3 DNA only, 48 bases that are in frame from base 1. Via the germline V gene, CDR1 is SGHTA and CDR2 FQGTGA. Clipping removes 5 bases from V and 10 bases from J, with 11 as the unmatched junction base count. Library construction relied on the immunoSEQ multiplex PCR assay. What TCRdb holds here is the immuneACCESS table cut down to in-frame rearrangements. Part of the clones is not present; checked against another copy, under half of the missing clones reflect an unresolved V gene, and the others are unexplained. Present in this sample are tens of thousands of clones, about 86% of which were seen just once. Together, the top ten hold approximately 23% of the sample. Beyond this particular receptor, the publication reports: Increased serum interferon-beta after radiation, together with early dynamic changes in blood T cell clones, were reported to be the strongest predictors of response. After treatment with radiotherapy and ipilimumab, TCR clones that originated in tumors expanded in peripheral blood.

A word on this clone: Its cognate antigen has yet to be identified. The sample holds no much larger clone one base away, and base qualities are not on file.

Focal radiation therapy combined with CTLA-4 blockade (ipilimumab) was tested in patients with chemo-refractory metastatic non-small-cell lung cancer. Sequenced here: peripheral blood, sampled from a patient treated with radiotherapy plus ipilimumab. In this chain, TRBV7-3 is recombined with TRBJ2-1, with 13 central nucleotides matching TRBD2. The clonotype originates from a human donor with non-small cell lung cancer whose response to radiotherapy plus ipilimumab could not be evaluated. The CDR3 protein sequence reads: CASSPQLAGGPREQFF. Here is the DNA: TGTGCCAGCAGCCCACAACTAGCGGGAGGGCCGCGGGAGCAGTTCTTC.